This T cell receptor beta chain appears in the sequencing data of a study of shared clonotypes between healthy human individuals (dated by TCRdb to the early 2020s). Study-wide context: A few men and two women, aged 18 to 49 years, made up the cohort. For each donor, CD4 naive and CD4 memory were each given three plates, CD8 naive was given two plates, and CD8 memory was given one plate. Blood TCR repertoires of roughly 5 healthy adults were deeply sequenced to estimate repertoire size and the extent of clonotype sharing between individuals. Libraries were prepared and TCR repertoires were sequenced by different laboratories using diverse techniques, in order to increase sequencing depth and limit assay-specific biases. Between about 0.94 and 8.9 billion PBMCs per donor were obtained by leukapheresis. On the study overall, not on this receptor specifically: Because the study included a small number of donors, the genetic and exposure-history diversity represented was limited. When several donors were compared, the shared fraction of clonotypes was around 5.1% for naive CD4, about 4% for naive CD8, 2% to 2.5% for memory CD4, and 0.4% for memory CD8. Pairwise subsampling indicated that sequencing depth was expected to affect the degree of clonotype sharing among donors. Sampling was restricted to blood, and TCR repertoires in tissue are likely to differ from TCR repertoires in blood. Higher generation probabilities were observed for clonotypes shared by all four sorted-subset donors than for non-shared clonotypes. Larger estimated clonotype richness was generally found for naive subsets than for memory subsets. Even with the large sequencing depth, rarefaction of the sorted-subset datasets indicated that sequencing was incomplete.

About this clone: Its antigen is still unknown. No qualities accompany the bases; no much larger clone lies one base away.

Using the deep immunoSEQ assay, multiplex PCR amplified TCR CDR3 regions from genomic DNA. Extracted genomic DNA from each cell subset was spread evenly across all wells of several immunoSEQ 96-well plates, with each plate serving as a replicate. For sorted subsets, each replicate PCR was loaded with 150 to 250 ng genomic DNA, equivalent to some 31,000 T cell genomes. The purified libraries were quantified using a Qubit 3.0 fluorometer, sized with a Bioanalyzer 2100, and then quantified again using the KAPA Library Quantification kit. Each immunoSEQ 96-well plate was sequenced on its own single-read 150-cycle Illumina NextSeq 550 flow cell. The authors' analysis ran thus. Because only junctional sequences without quality scores were contained in the immunoSEQ output, filtering matching that applied to full-length reads could not be performed. To assign V/J genes and CDR3, sequences were annotated against IMGT germline references using PyIR, a Python wrapper for IgBLAST v1.9. Reads with weak V/J assignments (E-value above 1e-6), missing CDR3, stop codons, out-of-frame junctions, or ambiguous translated residues were removed. A V3J clonotype was defined by an identical inferred V gene, J gene, and CDR3 amino acid sequence. The percentage overlap between two repertoires was calculated by dividing the number of shared unique clonotypes by the size of the smaller repertoire. RTK rarefaction, the Chao1 estimator, and Recon v2.1 estimates of unobserved clonotypes were used to assess repertoire richness. Generation probabilities were computed with OLGA for all TCRbeta clonotypes obtained by the gDNA method from several donors. TCRdb's version of the immuneACCESS table is confined to in-frame rearrangements and falls short of the full clone set. An unresolved V gene accounts for under half of the shortfall where checked; the remainder is of unknown origin. That table gives V, J and clone size, and the DNA gave D and trimming. The sample table shows 2 million to 2.5 million clones, and 90% to 95% are seen once. The ten biggest clones cover about 0.41% of the sample.

CDR3 length: 16 amino acids, cysteine to phenylalanine. The DNA shown is the 48-base CDR3, in frame from base 1. Cut back by 4 bases and 3 bases, the V and J ends lie 19 bases apart. From the germline V gene, CDR1 is SNHLY and CDR2 is FYNNEI. Donors were healthy HIV-negative adults with no recently reported acute infections or vaccinations. Only Caucasian adults living in Nashville, Tennessee, USA were represented among the donors. CD4+ T cells were enriched by magnetic negative selection, after which naive cells were positively selected on CD45RA and the negative fraction was taken as the memory subset. Blood was obtained by leukapheresis, after which PBMCs were separated by Ficoll-Histopaque density gradient centrifugation and cryopreserved in liquid nitrogen vapor phase. Purity and quantity of every magnetically sorted T cell population were checked by analytical flow cytometry. Genomic DNA was isolated from every sorted fraction and measured by UV absorbance on a Nanodrop 2000c.

The V and J segments used are TRBV2 and TRBJ2-7; possibly the D gene is TRBD2, per 6 matching bases. Sample: naive CD4+ T cells from PBMCs. According to the study, the label for this sample's cell subset or site signals: CD45RA+ positively selected. The sequence derives from a man aged 18 to 30 in good health. Some clones in this sample may be carry-over from other donors' samples. The sequenced DNA is TGTGCCAGCAGTGGTAAGGGATCCGGGAGTAACTACGAGCAGTACTTC. It codes for CASSGKGSGSNYEQYF.